This T cell receptor beta chain appears in the sequencing data of a study of blood T cell repertoires in COVID-19. Background on the study: Researchers got acute and convalescent COVID-19 samples from the United States, Italy and Spain.

The V and J ends lost 4 bases and 4 bases respectively, with 10 bases between them. The CDR3 consists of 13 residues. CDR1 is LGHDT, CDR2 YNNKEL, per germline (reference sequence). TCRdb's copy holds only in-frame clones and misses some; the assay was immunoSEQ multiplex PCR. The table shows roughly 68,000 clones, with around four fifths occurring only once. The rearrangement uses TRBV3-1 (or the pseudogene TRBV3-2) and TRBJ1-2, with D possibly TRBD1 on 6 matching bases. The receptor was isolated from a woman older than 75 with acute or convalescent COVID-19. Sequencing was done on a sample of peripheral blood. DNA of the CDR3: TGTGCCAGCAGCCCCAGGGGATCCTATGGCTACACCTTC. Its protein product is CASSPRGSYGYTF.